This T cell receptor (beta chain) was captured by sequencing in a study of beta chain features in type 1 diabetes. Study-wide points: Possibly, sequencing cDNA over-represented cells that had high TCR expression levels.

The junction had 5 bases not matched to a gene; V was cut back by 1 base and J by 1 base. The CDR3 has 16 amino acids. Germline V gene lookup returns CDR1 SQVTM and CDR2 ANQGSEA. This clone turned up a few times. What it binds is not known. The same CDR3 is also encoded by other DNA sequences in this sample. The whole isolated RNA underwent reverse transcription, so sequencing captured expressed TCRB transcripts. The method was immunoSEQ multiplex PCR; TCRdb's version includes in-frame clones alone and lacks a portion of them. Of about 210,000 clones in the sample, 11% were seen once. This receptor was taken from a man aged 18 to 30 in good health. The sequencing sample was made of central memory CD4+ T cells from blood. The chain links TRBV29-1 to TRBJ2-1, with 9 nucleotides matching TRBD2. The CDR3 is CSVEGRREGSYNEQFF. CDR3 DNA: TGCAGCGTTGAAGGTCGGCGGGAGGGTTCCTACAATGAGCAGTTCTTC.